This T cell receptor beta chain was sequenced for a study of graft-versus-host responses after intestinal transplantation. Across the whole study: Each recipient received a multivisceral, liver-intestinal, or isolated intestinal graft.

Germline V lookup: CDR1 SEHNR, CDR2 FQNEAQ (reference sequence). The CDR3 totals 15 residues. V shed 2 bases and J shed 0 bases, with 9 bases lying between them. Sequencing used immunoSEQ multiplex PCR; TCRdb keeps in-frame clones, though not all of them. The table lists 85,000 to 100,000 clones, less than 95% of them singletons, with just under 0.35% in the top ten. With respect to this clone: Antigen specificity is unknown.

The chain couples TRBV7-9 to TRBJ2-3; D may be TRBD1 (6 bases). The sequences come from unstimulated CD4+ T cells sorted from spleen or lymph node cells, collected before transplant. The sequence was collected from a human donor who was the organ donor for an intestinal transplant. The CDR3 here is CASSLTDSSTDTQYF. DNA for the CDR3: TGTGCCAGCAGCTTAACGGACAGCAGCACAGATACGCAGTATTTT.